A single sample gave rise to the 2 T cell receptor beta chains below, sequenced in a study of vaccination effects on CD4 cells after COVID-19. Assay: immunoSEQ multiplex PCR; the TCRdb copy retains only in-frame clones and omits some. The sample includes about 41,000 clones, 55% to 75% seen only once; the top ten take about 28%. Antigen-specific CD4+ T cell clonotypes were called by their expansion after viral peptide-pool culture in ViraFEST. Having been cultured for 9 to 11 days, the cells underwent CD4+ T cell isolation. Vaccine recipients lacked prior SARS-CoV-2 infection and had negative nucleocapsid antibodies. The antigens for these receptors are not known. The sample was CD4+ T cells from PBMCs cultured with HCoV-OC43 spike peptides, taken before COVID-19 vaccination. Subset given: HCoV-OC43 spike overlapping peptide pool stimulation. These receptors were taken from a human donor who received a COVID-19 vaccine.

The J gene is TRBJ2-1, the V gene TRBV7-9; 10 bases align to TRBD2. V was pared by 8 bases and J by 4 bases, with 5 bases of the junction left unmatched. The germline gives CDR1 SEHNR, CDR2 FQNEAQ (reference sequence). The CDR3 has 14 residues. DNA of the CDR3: TGTGCCAGCCTTCTAGCGGGGGTATACAATGAGCAGTTCTTC. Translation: CASLLAGVYNEQFF.

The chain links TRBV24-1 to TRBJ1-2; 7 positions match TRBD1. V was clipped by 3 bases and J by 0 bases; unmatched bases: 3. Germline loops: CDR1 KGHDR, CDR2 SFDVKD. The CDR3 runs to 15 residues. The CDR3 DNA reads TGTGCCACCAGTGATCCGGGACAGCCTAACTATGGCTACACCTTC. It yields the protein CATSDPGQPNYGYTF.